This passage covers 19 T cell receptor beta chains from one sample sequenced in a study of siplizumab effects on memory and regulatory T cells. The table came from immunoSEQ multiplex PCR; TCRdb's copy has only in-frame clones and leaves some out. This sample carries around 100,000 clones, about 90% of them seen once, and the ten largest clones take 0.85% to 1.2%. The specimen sequenced was CD4+ T cells sorted from blood. Receptor source: a human donor in good health.

The genes are TRBV19 and TRBJ2-1; 14 bases map to TRBD2. Per germline, CDR1 LNHDA and CDR2 SQIVND (reference sequence). CDR3 length: 17 amino acids. The V and J ends lost 5 bases and 3 bases, in that order; junction bases with no gene match: 6. This chain's CDR3 is CASSSGTSGSLYNEQFF. CDR3 in DNA: TGTGCCAGTAGTTCAGGGACTAGCGGGAGTCTCTACAATGAGCAGTTCTTC.

The rearrangement uses TRBV6-1 and TRBJ2-4; D call uncertain. The V gene's germline CDR1 is MNHNS and CDR2 SASEGT. The CDR3 runs 11 residues. Trimming cost V 7 bases and J 1 base, with 2 bases left between them. The CDR3 sequence is CASMAKNIQYF. The CDR3 DNA is TGTGCCAGCATGGCCAAAAACATTCAGTACTTC.

The chain couples TRBV7-3 to TRBJ2-1; maybe TRBD1 (5 bases). With 5 bases removed from V and 5 bases from J, the gap between germline ends came to 10 bases. The germline gives CDR1 SGHTA, CDR2 FQGTGA. The CDR3 is 13 amino acids. The CDR3 spells CASSLIGDNEQFF. The CDR3 bases are TGTGCCAGCAGCCTAATAGGGGACAATGAGCAGTTCTTC.

This clone showed up just a few times. The rearrangement uses TRBV19 and TRBJ1-1; a weak D match, TRBD1 (6 bases). The CDR3 length is 13 residues. The germline V and J ends were trimmed by 4 bases and 1 base, with 7 bases remaining between them. Germline CDR1 and CDR2: LNHDA and SQIVND (reference sequence). Written as DNA, the CDR3 is TGTGCCAGTAGTACCAGGGGGAACACTGAAGCTTTCTTT. Translated, it gives CASSTRGNTEAFF.

The chain uses TRBV30 and TRBJ2-5; 11 positions match TRBD2. The junction had 6 bases not matched to a gene; V was cut back by 4 bases and J by 5 bases. Germline V lookup: CDR1 GTSNPN, CDR2 SVGIG (reference sequence). There are 14 residues in the CDR3. CDR3 residues: CAWNSGRGKETQYF. For the CDR3, the DNA is TGTGCCTGGAATAGCGGGAGGGGGAAGGAGACCCAGTACTTC.

V and J are TRBV7-8 and TRBJ2-2; D is unclear. The CDR3 sequence is 17 residues long. Trimming left V 2 bases short and J 5 bases short, with 18 bases between. The germline gives CDR1 SGHVS, CDR2 FQNEAQ. The CDR3 DNA is TGTGCCAGCAGCTTACTCGGCCTCGGATTTTGGACCGGGGAGCTGTTTTTT. It translates to CASSLLGLGFWTGELFF.

The V and J genes are TRBV28 and TRBJ1-1; TRBD1 might be the D (6 bases). Trimming pared 1 base from V and 1 base from J, leaving 22 bases between. In germline, CDR1 is MDHEN, CDR2 SYDVKM. CDR3 length equals 19 residues. This CDR3 is CASSLLSVGNRVGNTEAFF. The CDR3 DNA follows: TGTGCCAGCAGTTTATTATCGGTGGGGAACAGGGTGGGGAACACTGAAGCTTTCTTT.

V gene TRBV19 combines with J gene TRBJ1-2; D unclear. Germline V gene lookup returns CDR1 LNHDA and CDR2 SQIVND (reference sequence). V was shortened by 4 bases and J by 5 bases, with 11 bases between the two germline ends. The length of the CDR3 is 13 residues. The CDR3, as DNA: TGTGCCAGTAGTAGAGGGCTGGAGTATGGCTACACCTTC. Its protein is CASSRGLEYGYTF.

This rearrangement joins TRBV2 to TRBJ2-2; a weak D match, TRBD2 (6 bases). The germline V gene encodes CDR1 SNHLY and CDR2 FYNNEI. Trimming cost V 8 bases and J 5 bases, with 18 bases left between them. The length of the CDR3 is 15 residues. The CDR3 loop is CASGRESGLTGELFF. DNA for the CDR3: TGTGCCAGCGGACGGGAGTCGGGACTGACCGGGGAGCTGTTTTTT.

This chain connects TRBV5-1 to TRBJ2-1; D ambiguous. With 0 bases removed from V and 4 bases from J, the gap between germline ends came to 8 bases. The CDR3 contains 14 residues. CDR1 SGHRS and CDR2 YFSETQ come from the germline V gene. DNA for the CDR3: TGCGCCAGCAGCTTGGGCGGCCCTTACAATGAGCAGTTCTTC. Translating gives CASSLGGPYNEQFF.

This clone has only a few counts. This chain uses TRBV5-1 with TRBJ1-2; unclear D gene. V was shortened by 6 bases and J by 2 bases, with 11 bases between the two germline ends. Germline-derived CDR1 and CDR2 are SGHRS and YFSETQ. The CDR3 loop spans 13 amino acids. This CDR3 reads CASKVGTNYGYTF. The CDR3 nucleotides read TGCGCCAGCAAGGTCGGCACCAACTATGGCTACACCTTC.

The sample holds one count of this clone. This chain links TRBV7-9 with TRBJ2-7, with D perhaps matching TRBD1 (5 bases). Germline assignment: CDR1 SEHNR and CDR2 FQNEAQ (reference sequence). The CDR3 consists of 14 residues. Trimming removed 5 bases from V and 0 bases from J, with 11 bases in between. The CDR3 loop reads CASSRDSPSYEQYF. In DNA form, the CDR3 reads TGTGCCAGCAGCCGAGACAGTCCCTCCTACGAGCAGTACTTC.

The chain employs TRBV7-8 and TRBJ1-6; D remains unclear. The CDR3 totals 16 residues. Germline CDR1 SGHVS, CDR2 FQNEAQ. Deletions cut 4 bases from V and 1 base from J, with 11 bases between. The CDR3 reads CASSSTRSSYNSPLHF. The DNA of the CDR3 is TGTGCCAGCAGCTCGACCCGTAGTTCCTATAATTCACCCCTCCACTTT.

This clone was counted once. The V gene is TRBV2, the J gene TRBJ2-5; 10 positions match TRBD1. Germline CDR1 SNHLY, CDR2 FYNNEI. The CDR3 totals 15 residues. Trimming removed 7 bases from V and 3 bases from J; junction bases left unmatched: 8. The CDR3 DNA follows: TGTGCCAGCACTAACGACAGGGGGCAGGAAGAGACCCAGTACTTC. Translated, it gives CASTNDRGQEETQYF. Looking up the rest from reference TRBV2 and TRBJ2-5 gives the full variable domain: EPEVTQTPSHQVTQMGQEVILRCVPISNHLYFYWYRQILGQKVEFLVSFYNNEISEKSEIFDDQFSVERPDGSNFTLKIRSTKLEDSAMYFCASTNDRGQEETQYFGPGTRLLVL.

The chain is built from TRBV9 and TRBJ2-2, with 7 bases fitting TRBD2. The trim removed 0 bases at V and 8 bases at J, leaving 10 bases unmatched. CDR1 is SGDLS and CDR2 is YYNGEE in the germline V gene. CDR3 length equals 16 residues. The CDR3 spells CASSVGEGGPTGELFF. In nucleotides, the CDR3 is TGTGCCAGCAGCGTAGGAGAGGGAGGGCCTACGGGGGAGCTGTTTTTT.

The chain carries TRBV2 and TRBJ2-5; D possibly corresponds to TRBD2 (5 bases). Germline V gives CDR1 SNHLY, CDR2 FYNNEI. The CDR3 extends over 13 amino acids. Trimming left V 8 bases short and J 5 bases short, with 15 bases between. CDR3 residues: CASGGRAGETQYF. DNA for the CDR3: TGTGCCAGCGGAGGACGGGCCGGGGAGACCCAGTACTTC.

The J gene is TRBJ2-1, the V gene TRBV30, with D maybe TRBD1 (6 bases). Trimming took off 5 bases at V and 7 bases at J, with 18 bases between the two ends. CDR3 size: 14 residues. The germline gives CDR1 GTSNPN, CDR2 SVGIG (reference sequence). CDR3 amino acids: CAWGTGQEDNEQFF. For the CDR3, the DNA is TGTGCCTGGGGGACGGGACAAGAGGATAATGAGCAGTTCTTC.

This chain uses TRBV6-5 with TRBJ2-7, with 7 nucleotides matching TRBD2. Trimming removed 5 bases from V and 7 bases from J; junction bases left unmatched: 14. The germline V gene encodes CDR1 MNHEY and CDR2 SVGAGI. This CDR3 spans 15 amino acids. CDR3: CASSKPGTTLLEQYF. In DNA form, the CDR3 reads TGTGCCAGCAGTAAGCCAGGGACTACGCTACTGGAGCAGTACTTC.

This clone was seen a handful of times. V gene TRBV19 combines with J gene TRBJ1-5, with D unclear. Germline CDR1 reads LNHDA; CDR2 reads SQIVND (reference sequence). Trimming took off 5 bases at V and 5 bases at J, with 13 bases between the two ends. CDR3 size: 14 residues. The CDR3 region has the DNA TGTGCCAGTAGTGAAAACACCCGTCATCAGCCCCAGCATTTT. Amino acids: CASSENTRHQPQHF.